These 8 T cell receptor beta chains were all obtained from the same sample, sequenced in a study of kidney transplant recipient with SARS-CoV-2 infection. TCRdb fed the reads into MiXCR, producing one record per CDR3 protein. The repertoire includes roughly 230,000 distinct CDR3 sequences, under 30% of them detected once, and roughly 7.3% sits in the top ten. Sequenced here: a blood sample, sampled at baseline and around day 120 from a kidney transplant recipient. The receptors were sampled from a male patient younger than 45 who had COVID-19 and was a kidney transplant recipient. Some T cells may be supplied by the graft donor.

This clonotype came up once. J is TRBJ1-5 and V is TRBV7-2; 10 nucleotides match TRBD1. V shed 5 bases, J shed 0 bases, and the junction held 4 bases outside the gene matches. The CDR3 consists of 16 residues. The germline CDR1 and CDR2 sequences are SGHTA and FQGNSA. CDR3 protein: CASSPRTGGSNQPQHF. The CDR3 region has the DNA TGTGCCAGCAGCCCGAGGACAGGGGGTAGCAATCAGCCCCAGCATTTT.

This clonotype was counted at least ten times. This chain links TRBV6-8 with TRBJ1-2, with D unclear. Germline V CDR1 and CDR2: MNHGY, SAAAGT. The V and J ends lost 5 bases and 4 bases respectively, with 23 bases between them. The CDR3 sequence is 17 residues long. The CDR3 sequence: CASSTTLRSRKTYGYTF. CDR3 DNA: TGTGCCAGCAGTACAACATTACGCTCTAGAAAGACCTATGGCTACACCTTC.

This clonotype came up many times. This sequence joins TRBV5-1 and TRBJ1-4; D is unresolved. CDR3 length equals 15 residues. Germline CDR1 is SGHRS and CDR2 is YFSETQ. The V and J ends lost 4 bases and 1 base respectively, with 11 bases between them. The chain's CDR3 is CASSIMEGTNEKLFF. DNA of the CDR3: TGCGCCAGCAGCATTATGGAGGGAACTAATGAAAAACTGTTTTTT.

This clonotype has ten or more counts. This rearrangement joins TRBV3-1 to TRBJ1-1, with D tentatively TRBD1 (5 bases). V lost 4 bases and J 11 bases, leaving 17 bases between the germline ends. CDR1 is LGHDT and CDR2 is YNNKEL in the germline V gene (reference sequence). The CDR3 is 13 amino acids. CDR3 in DNA: TGTGCCAGCAGCCTTCAGGGAGGCTACCCCGCTTTCTTT. This gives the protein CASSLQGGYPAFF.

The chain employs TRBV7-9 and TRBJ2-3, with D perhaps matching TRBD2 (6 bases). The germline V gene has CDR1 SEHNR and CDR2 FQNEAQ (reference sequence). The V and J ends lost 6 bases and 3 bases respectively, with 13 bases between them. This CDR3 is 14 amino acids long. The DNA for the CDR3 is TGTGCCAGCAGTATATTCGGGAGAACAGATACGCAGTATTTT. Its translation: CASSIFGRTDTQYF. The whole variable domain, filled in from reference TRBV7-9 and TRBJ2-3, reads DTGVSQNPRHKITKRGQNVTFRCDPISEHNRLYWYRQTLGQGPEFLTYFQNEAQLEKSRLLSDRFSAERPKGSFSTLEIQRTEQGDSAMYLCASSIFGRTDTQYFGPGTRLTVL.

The rearrangement uses TRBV4-2 and TRBJ2-7, with 8 bases aligning to TRBD2. The CDR3 has 14 amino acids. Trimming cost V 1 base and J 8 bases; bases outside gene matches: 7. Germline V CDR1 and CDR2: LGHNA, YNFKEQ. The CDR3 protein is CASSQAGGAYKQYF. The CDR3 region has the DNA TGTGCCAGCAGCCAAGCCGGGGGGGCGTACAAGCAGTACTTC.

As concerns this clonotype: A much larger clone differs by one base, so this may be a read error. The rearrangement joins TRBV10-3 to TRBJ2-7; 10 bases line up with TRBD1. Germline V gene data show CDR1 as ENHRY and CDR2 as SYGVKD. This CDR3 is 15 amino acids long. The ends lost 4 bases at V and 12 bases at J; junction bases unmatched: 15. The CDR3 sequence: CAISAGTGVIETRYF. CDR3 DNA sequence: TGTGCCATCAGTGCCGGGACAGGGGTCATTGAGACCCGGTACTTC.

This chain links TRBV7-6 with TRBJ2-5; 10 positions agree with TRBD2. CDR3 length: 17 amino acids. CDR1 is SGHVS, CDR2 FNYEAQ, per germline. After removal of 5 bases from V and 4 bases from J, the junction contained 13 bases not matched to a gene. This CDR3 reads CASSIEGSGRGGETQYF. The DNA of the CDR3 is TGTGCCAGCAGCATAGAGGGAAGCGGGAGGGGAGGAGAGACCCAGTACTTC. The full variable domain, in which reference TRBV7-6 and TRBJ2-5 provide the parts outside the CDR3, is GAGVSQSPRYKVTKRGQDVALRCDPISGHVSLYWYRQALGQGPEFLTYFNYEAQQDKSGLPNDRFSAERPEGSISTLTIQRTEQRDSAMYRCASSIEGSGRGGETQYFGPGTRLLVL.